This TCR beta chain was recorded in a study of T cells in Graves' hyperthyroidism and ophthalmopathy. Study-wide points: Before onset, by a median of 6.5 months, the model predicted ophthalmopathy. Most thyroid clonotypes that were expanded above 0.001 also turned up in blood.

Amplified TCR beta CDR3 regions came from RNA transcripts. During a first-round RT-PCR of the TCR CDR3, the HTBI primer set was used. Using its own MiXCR run on the multiplex PCR reads, TCRdb lists one record per CDR3 protein. The table has about 290,000 distinct CDR3 sequences, roughly 13% seen once. The study collected blood at first hyperthyroidism diagnosis, before any ophthalmopathy symptoms arose. This clonotype was detected ten times or more. The antigen is not known. Germline CDR1 and CDR2: SGHTA and FQGNSA. This CDR3 comprises 15 residues. Trimming shortened V by 5 bases and J by 3 bases, and 14 bases separated the two germline ends.

This sequence was found in a woman aged 25 to 39 with Graves' hyperthyroidism that later progressed to Graves' ophthalmopathy. Sequenced material: blood. The chain uses TRBV7-2 and TRBJ2-1; possibly TRBD1 for D (6 bases). The DNA for the CDR3 is TGTGCCAGCAGCCGCACAGGGATTGGCTACAATGAGCAGTTCTTC. Residues: CASSRTGIGYNEQFF.